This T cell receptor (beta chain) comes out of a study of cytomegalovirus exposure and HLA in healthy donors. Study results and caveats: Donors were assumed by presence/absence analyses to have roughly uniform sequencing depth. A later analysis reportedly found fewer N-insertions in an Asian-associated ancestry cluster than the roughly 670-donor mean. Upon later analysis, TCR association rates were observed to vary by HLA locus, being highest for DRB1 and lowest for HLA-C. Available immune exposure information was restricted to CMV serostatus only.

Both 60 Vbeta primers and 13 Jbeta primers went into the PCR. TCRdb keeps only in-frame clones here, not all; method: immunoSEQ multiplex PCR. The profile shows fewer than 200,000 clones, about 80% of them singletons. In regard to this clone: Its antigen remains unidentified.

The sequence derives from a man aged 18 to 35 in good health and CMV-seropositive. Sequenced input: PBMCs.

This CDR3 is CASSYGLANYEQYF. The CDR3 nucleotides are TGTGCCAGCAGCTACGGACTAGCAAACTACGAGCAGTACTTC. V is TRBV5-8 and J is TRBJ2-7, with 8 bases identical to TRBD2. Germline V CDR1 and CDR2: SGHTS, YDEGEE. V was pared by 3 bases and J by 3 bases, with 5 bases of the junction left unmatched. The CDR3 is 14 amino acids.